A single sample gave rise to the 13 T cell receptor beta chains below, sequenced in a study of glioma-infiltrating T cells after dendritic cell vaccination. Profiling relied on immunoSEQ multiplex PCR, and the TCRdb table lists in-frame clones only, not all of them. This table holds roughly 83,000 clones, 86% found once. The specimen was blood, collected before dendritic cell vaccination. The receptors were sampled from a human donor with glioblastoma.

This chain connects TRBV11-1 to TRBJ2-1, with 8 bases that match TRBD2. The CDR3 loop spans 14 amino acids. Germline values: CDR1 SGHAT, CDR2 FQDESV (reference sequence). V gave up 5 bases and J gave up 8 bases; unmatched junction bases: 8. The CDR3 is CASSAGGALDEQFF. DNA of the CDR3: TGTGCCAGCAGCGCCGGGGGGGCCTTGGATGAGCAGTTCTTC.

The rearrangement links TRBV23-1 to TRBJ2-7, with a tentative D call TRBD2 (7 bases). TRBV23-1 falls under the ORF class, with uncertain function. This CDR3 comprises 15 residues. V was cut by 0 bases and J by 2 bases, with 11 bases left in between. The CDR3 DNA reads as TGCGCCAGCAGTCAATCGATAGGGGGGGCCTACGAGCAGTACTTC. It is translated as CASSQSIGGAYEQYF.

V is TRBV5-1 and J is TRBJ2-7; TRBD1 aligns across 8 bases. This CDR3 region has 15 residues. After removal of 6 bases from V and 5 bases from J, the junction contained 13 bases not matched to a gene. Germline-derived CDR1 and CDR2 are SGHRS and YFSETQ. The CDR3 sequence is CASMPFPGQVDEQYF. The CDR3, as DNA: TGCGCCAGCATGCCTTTCCCGGGACAGGTGGACGAGCAGTACTTC.

The chain has TRBV5-4 and TRBJ1-1; 7 positions agree with TRBD1. Losses at the gene ends were 5 bases for V and 4 bases for J; bases not matched to a gene: 11. Per germline, CDR1 SGHNT and CDR2 YYREEE (reference sequence). There are 15 residues in the CDR3. Written as DNA, the CDR3 is TGTGCCAGCAGTCCCGACCCACAGGGGCCCACTGAAGCTTTCTTT. Amino acid sequence: CASSPDPQGPTEAFF.

V is TRBV7-8 and J is TRBJ2-2; TRBD1 matches at 7 bases. V dropped 1 base and J dropped 5; count of bases not matched to a gene: 4. Germline values: CDR1 SGHVS, CDR2 FQNEAQ. This CDR3 contains 15 residues. The CDR3 DNA follows: TGTGCCAGCAGCTTAGTAGGGGGCTCTACCGGGGAGCTGTTTTTT. Translated, it gives CASSLVGGSTGELFF.

In the case of this clone: The sample carries other DNA sequences with the same CDR3. The chain joins TRBV5-1 to TRBJ2-7; D might be TRBD1 (6 bases). CDR1 SGHRS and CDR2 YFSETQ come from the germline V gene. CDR3 length: 14 amino acids. The V end lost 0 bases, the J end lost 2 bases, and 9 bases lay between the germline ends. The DNA of the CDR3 is TGCGCCAGCAGCTTGGGTCAGGGGCCCTACGAGCAGTACTTC. Its protein is CASSLGQGPYEQYF.

The V call is TRBV18, the J call TRBJ2-1, with TRBD2 matching 7 bases. The V gene's germline CDR1 is KGHSH and CDR2 LQKENI. The CDR3 covers 15 residues. J was trimmed by 9 bases and V by 0 bases; bases with no gene match: 8. The DNA for the CDR3 is TGTGCCAGCTCACCACCGAGTGGACTAGACGGTGAGCAGTTCTTC. Amino acids: CASSPPSGLDGEQFF. Full variable domain (rest looked up from reference TRBV18 and TRBJ2-1): NAGVMQNPRHLVRRRGQEARLRCSPMKGHSHVYWYRQLPEEGLKFMVYLQKENIIDESGMPKERFSAEFPKEGPSILRIQQVVRGDSAAYFCASSPPSGLDGEQFFGPGTRLTVL.

V and J are TRBV18 and TRBJ1-2, with D maybe TRBD1 (5 bases). Germline CDR1 and CDR2: KGHSH and LQKENI. The CDR3 spans 15 residues. Trimming removed 0 bases from V and 7 bases from J, with 15 bases in between. CDR3 in amino acids: CASSPPGQRDGGYTF. DNA of the CDR3: TGTGCCAGCTCACCACCGGGGCAGCGAGACGGTGGCTACACCTTC. The entire variable domain, with the rest obtained from reference TRBV18 and TRBJ1-2, is as follows: NAGVMQNPRHLVRRRGQEARLRCSPMKGHSHVYWYRQLPEEGLKFMVYLQKENIIDESGMPKERFSAEFPKEGPSILRIQQVVRGDSAAYFCASSPPGQRDGGYTFGSGTRLTVV.

This chain joins TRBV7-2 and TRBJ1-4; D not resolved. Trimming pared 1 base from V and 5 bases from J, leaving 5 bases between. CDR1 is SGHTA and CDR2 is FQGNSA in the germline V gene. This CDR3 region has 13 residues. The CDR3 DNA sequence: TGTGCCAGCAGCTTAGGCCTAAATGAAAAACTGTTTTTT. Translation: CASSLGLNEKLFF. The variable domain in full, with the rest retrieved from reference TRBV7-2 and TRBJ1-4, is GAGVSQSPSNKVTEKGKDVELRCDPISGHTALYWYRQSLGQGLEFLIYFQGNSAPDKSGLPSDRFSAERTGGSVSTLTIQRTQQEDSAVYLCASSLGLNEKLFFGSGTQLSVL.

V is TRBV28 and J is TRBJ1-5; D is perhaps TRBD1 (5 bases). Looked up from germline, CDR1 is MDHEN and CDR2 is SYDVKM. V lost 6 bases to trimming and J lost 4 bases, with 16 bases between them. The CDR3 has 15 residues. CDR3 protein: CASRPGHLTNQPQHF. The CDR3 DNA reads as TGTGCCAGCAGACCCGGACACCTAACAAATCAGCCCCAGCATTTT.

The chain couples TRBV5-1 to TRBJ1-2, with 9 positions matching TRBD1. With V trimmed by 4 bases and J by 4 bases, 5 bases remained unmatched. The V gene's germline CDR1 is SGHRS and CDR2 YFSETQ. This CDR3 has 14 residues. Here the CDR3 reads CASSLGQGTYGYTF. The CDR3 DNA reads TGCGCCAGCAGCCTCGGACAGGGGACCTATGGCTACACCTTC. Full variable domain (missing parts from reference TRBV5-1 and TRBJ1-2): KAGVTQTPRYLIKTRGQQVTLSCSPISGHRSVSWYQQTPGQGLQFLFEYFSETQRNKGNFPGRFSGRQFSNSRSEMNVSTLELGDSALYLCASSLGQGTYGYTFGSGTRLTVV.

This sequence joins TRBV9 and TRBJ2-7; tentative D call: TRBD1 (6 bases). With 1 base removed from V and 5 bases from J, the gap between germline ends came to 13 bases. Germline V gene lookup returns CDR1 SGDLS and CDR2 YYNGEE. The CDR3 length is 14 residues. CDR3 in DNA: TGTGCCAGCAGCGTACTAGGGGGTAAGAACGAGCAGTACTTC. As protein: CASSVLGGKNEQYF.

This sequence joins TRBV5-4 and TRBJ2-7; TRBD2 is a possible D gene (6 bases). The length of the CDR3 is 15 residues. From germline, CDR1 is SGHNT and CDR2 YYREEE (reference sequence). The V gene lost 4 bases and the J gene lost 6 bases, with 20 bases spanning the gap. The chain's CDR3 is CASSLDQAGRVEQYF. CDR3 nucleotides: TGTGCCAGCAGCCTGGACCAAGCGGGCCGGGTCGAGCAGTACTTC.